The 31 T cell receptor beta chains given below trace back to one sample, sequenced in a study of T-cell memory formation after mild COVID-19 (dated by TCRdb to 2020 to 2023). To prepare the library, 5' RACE was applied. TCRdb names Illumina NovaSeq 6000 as the instrument used. TCRdb reprocessed the public reads (quality trimming at Q25 with fastp, clone calling with MiXCR) and kept in-frame beta chains. Every distinct CDR3 protein forms one entry, paired with its most common genes and DNA. The sample contains 150,000 to 200,000 distinct CDR3 sequences, about 9.9% of them found a single time. The ten largest clones represent roughly 3.8% of the sample. Input material: PBMCs or a T cell subset sorted from them (not recorded which). The receptors shown here come from a man between 18 and 29 years old who had mild COVID-19 (a few samples of this study predate the infection). The sample titles of this study are shuffled in the database, so cell type and time point are left out; the donor was told from shared clones.

The chain links TRBV7-9 to TRBJ1-2; D unresolved. This CDR3 spans 15 amino acids. V gave up 2 bases and J gave up 8 bases, with 18 bases separating them. Germline loops: CDR1 SEHNR, CDR2 FQNEAQ (reference sequence). CDR3 residues: CASSLMGLEGRGYTF. CDR3 DNA: TGTGCCAGCAGCTTAATGGGATTGGAGGGCCGGGGCTACACCTTC.

The table lists this clonotype with a few counts. The gene calls are TRBV12-3 or TRBV12-4 and TRBJ1-1; 8 bases line up with TRBD1. V shed 6 bases and J 6 bases; nucleotides not matched to a gene: 0. There are 11 residues in the CDR3. This chain's CDR3 is CASRGQAEAFF. CDR3 nucleotides: TGTGCCAGCAGGGGACAGGCTGAAGCTTTCTTT.

The chain carries TRBV7-2 and TRBJ2-2, with D possibly TRBD1 on 5 matching bases. Germline V lookup: CDR1 SGHTA, CDR2 FQGNSA. V lost 4 bases and J lost 4, with 10 bases in between. This CDR3 contains 14 residues. This chain's CDR3 is CASSSQGATGELFF. Here the CDR3 DNA reads TGTGCCAGCAGCTCTCAGGGCGCCACCGGGGAGCTGTTTTTT. Full variable domain (outside the CDR3, taken from reference TRBV7-2 and TRBJ2-2): GAGVSQSPSNKVTEKGKDVELRCDPISGHTALYWYRQSLGQGLEFLIYFQGNSAPDKSGLPSDRFSAERTGGSVSTLTIQRTQQEDSAVYLCASSSQGATGELFFGEGSRLTVL.

This clonotype was counted at least ten times. The chain recombines TRBV7-2 with TRBJ1-1; the match to TRBD1 covers 10 bases. The V and J ends lost 3 bases and 6 bases, in that order; junction bases with no gene match: 7. This CDR3 has 15 amino acids. Germline CDR1 and CDR2: SGHTA and FQGNSA. The CDR3: CASSLRYGQGAEAFF. As DNA, the CDR3 is TGTGCCAGCAGCTTGAGGTACGGACAGGGGGCTGAAGCTTTCTTT.

The chain links TRBV20-1 to TRBJ2-7; possibly TRBD1 for D (5 bases). V was trimmed by 6 bases and J by 3 bases, leaving 15 bases between them. This CDR3 has 13 amino acids. Germline V CDR1 and CDR2: DFQATT, SNEGSKA (reference sequence). The CDR3 DNA reads TGCAGTGCAAGACAGACATTCGGCTACGAGCAGTACTTC. Protein sequence: CSARQTFGYEQYF.

This clonotype is a singleton in its sample. This sequence joins TRBV5-1 and TRBJ2-7, with 12 bases identical to TRBD2. The CDR3 runs 14 residues. J lost 4 bases, V lost 3 bases, and 2 bases had no gene match. Germline CDR1 is SGHRS and CDR2 is YFSETQ. The CDR3 bases are TGCGCCAGCAGCTCTGGGACTAGCGGGTACGAGCAGTACGTC. Protein: CASSSGTSGYEQYV.

This clonotype was counted a few times. The rearrangement links TRBV7-9 to TRBJ2-7; D is uncertain. CDR1 is SEHNR, CDR2 FQNEAQ, per germline (reference sequence). The CDR3 runs to 14 residues. V lost 4 bases to trimming and J lost 7 bases, with 17 bases between them. The CDR3 sequence: CASSSREFALEQYF. The CDR3 nucleotides read TGTGCCAGCAGCTCTAGGGAATTTGCTCTGGAGCAGTACTTC.

The chain recombines TRBV7-9 with TRBJ2-5; D not resolved. The germline gives CDR1 SEHNR, CDR2 FQNEAQ (reference sequence). Trimming cost V 5 bases and J 12 bases, with 7 bases left between them. This CDR3 spans 9 amino acids. The CDR3 region has the DNA TGTGCCAGCAGCGCCGATAAGTACTTC. Residues: CASSADKYF.

This clonotype turned up a few times. The chain has TRBV7-2 and TRBJ2-3; 9 bases map to TRBD2. V was pared by 3 bases and J by 0 bases, with 4 bases of the junction left unmatched. The CDR3 is 16 amino acids. In germline, CDR1 is SGHTA, CDR2 FQGNSA. The CDR3 is CASSFSAGGSTDTQYF. The DNA for the CDR3 is TGTGCCAGCAGCTTCTCAGCGGGGGGAAGCACAGATACGCAGTATTTT.

This clonotype was found a few times. This rearrangement joins TRBV7-2 to TRBJ2-1; TRBD1 matches 9 bases. CDR3 size: 14 residues. The V gene's germline CDR1 is SGHTA and CDR2 FQGNSA. Trimming took 5 bases from V and 10 from J; bases not matched to a gene: 9. CDR3 residues: CASSREGQGREQFF. The CDR3 DNA reads as TGTGCCAGCAGCCGTGAGGGACAGGGACGGGAGCAGTTCTTC.

This clonotype occurred many times. The chain combines TRBV5-1 with TRBJ2-5; D is unresolved. The V end was cut by 0 bases, the J end by 1 base, with 4 bases between. The length of the CDR3 is 13 residues. From germline, CDR1 is SGHRS and CDR2 YFSETQ. The CDR3 region is CASSLGFQETQYF. The DNA of the CDR3 is TGCGCCAGCAGCTTGGGGTTCCAAGAGACCCAGTACTTC.

J is TRBJ2-2 and V is TRBV5-1; 9 positions agree with TRBD2. V lost 4 bases to trimming and J lost 3 bases; unmatched junction nucleotides: 4. The germline gives CDR1 SGHRS, CDR2 YFSETQ. This CDR3 comprises 15 residues. The DNA for the CDR3 is TGCGCCAGCAGCCTGAGCGGGGGGTACACCGGGGAGCTGTTTTTT. Its protein product is CASSLSGGYTGELFF.

The V and J genes are TRBV7-9 and TRBJ1-4; a possible D gene is TRBD1 (6 bases). The CDR3 consists of 13 residues. Germline values: CDR1 SEHNR, CDR2 FQNEAQ (reference sequence). V lost 11 bases and J 7 bases, leaving 17 bases between the germline ends. The CDR3, as DNA: TGTGCCGGAGGCGGGGGCAGGGGTGAAAAACTGTTTTTT. Its translation: CAGGGGRGEKLFF.

This clonotype was seen only a few times. The chain combines TRBV4-1 with TRBJ2-5; perhaps TRBD1 as D (5 bases). CDR3 length: 13 amino acids. Germline CDR1 is MGHRA and CDR2 is YSYEKL. V lost 5 bases and J 1 base, leaving 8 bases between the germline ends. In DNA form, the CDR3 reads TGCGCCAGCAGCATTACAGGCCAAGAGACCCAGTACTTC. Its protein product is CASSITGQETQYF.

The genes are TRBV12-3 or TRBV12-4 and TRBJ1-5, with 9 positions matching TRBD1. V lost 8 bases to trimming and J lost 6 bases; unmatched junction nucleotides: 11. This CDR3 spans 15 amino acids. The CDR3 DNA follows: TGTGCCAGCCGAAAGGGGACAGGGCTGGGTCAGCCCCAGCATTTT. Encoded protein: CASRKGTGLGQPQHF.

This rearrangement joins TRBV10-3 to TRBJ2-7; TRBD1 matches 8 bases. This CDR3 spans 14 amino acids. J gave up 2 bases and V 6 bases, and 6 bases lay outside the gene matches. Germline loops: CDR1 ENHRY, CDR2 SYGVKD. The CDR3 sequence is CAISIPDRAYEQYF. The CDR3 nucleotides read TGTGCCATCAGCATACCGGACAGGGCCTACGAGCAGTACTTC.

The genes are TRBV4-1 and TRBJ1-5; D is uncertain. V was pared by 3 bases and J by 0 bases, with 21 bases between. The CDR3 loop spans 19 amino acids. The germline V gene has CDR1 MGHRA and CDR2 YSYEKL. CDR3: CASSHCPGRRRNSNQPQHF. In DNA, the CDR3 is TGCGCCAGCAGCCATTGCCCGGGAAGGAGGAGAAATAGCAATCAGCCCCAGCATTTT.

This clonotype has ten or more counts. The V call is TRBV5-1, the J call TRBJ2-3; a possible D gene is TRBD1 (5 bases). The germline V and J ends were trimmed by 4 bases and 6 bases, with 15 bases remaining between them. Germline lookup yields CDR1 SGHRS and CDR2 YFSETQ. The CDR3 contains 14 residues. CDR3 sequence reads: CASSPGAGMDTQYF. DNA for the CDR3: TGCGCCAGCAGCCCTGGCGCAGGGATGGATACGCAGTATTTT.

The gene calls are TRBV11-2 and TRBJ1-2, with 10 positions matching TRBD1. The V gene end was trimmed by 5 bases and the J gene end by 2 bases; junction bases not matched to a gene: 14. Germline-derived CDR1 and CDR2 are SGHAT and FQNNGV. CDR3 length: 18 residues. CDR3 region: CASSPLPRDRGPNYGYTF. For the CDR3, the DNA is TGTGCCAGCAGCCCCCTCCCACGGGACAGGGGTCCCAACTATGGCTACACCTTC.

The genes are TRBV27 and TRBJ2-5, with D perhaps TRBD1 (5 bases). Germline V lookup: CDR1 MNHEY, CDR2 SMNVEV (reference sequence). Trimming pared 2 bases from V and 0 bases from J, leaving 10 bases between. This CDR3 region has 15 residues. The CDR3 DNA is TGTGCCAGCAGTTTAAGGGCCAGGGACCAAGAGACCCAGTACTTC. Its protein is CASSLRARDQETQYF.

In its sample, this clonotype was seen a few times. V gene TRBV15 combines with J gene TRBJ2-5; 12 bases fit TRBD1. CDR1 is LNHNV, CDR2 YYDKDF, per germline (reference sequence). After removal of 8 bases from V and 4 bases from J, the junction contained 8 bases not matched to a gene. CDR3 length: 15 amino acids. The CDR3 bases are TGTGCCACCCTCGCCGGGACAGGGGGCGGAGAGACCCAGTACTTC. This translates into CATLAGTGGGETQYF.

This clonotype has at least ten counts. CDR3 bases: TGTGCCAGCAGCCACGGGACTAGCGCAACAGATACGCAGTATTTT. Its protein product is CASSHGTSATDTQYF. The chain recombines TRBV7-9 with TRBJ2-3; 10 bases align to TRBD2. This CDR3 comprises 15 residues. CDR1 SEHNR and CDR2 FQNEAQ come from the germline V gene (reference sequence). V gave up 5 bases and J gave up 3 bases; unmatched junction bases: 5.

The chain is built from TRBV10-3 and TRBJ1-3; maybe TRBD1 (5 bases). The V gene's germline CDR1 is ENHRY and CDR2 SYGVKD. V was cut by 4 bases and J by 0 bases, with 13 bases left in between. This CDR3 contains 16 residues. The CDR3 nucleotides are TGTGCCATCAGTGGCAAGACAGAAAGCTCTGGAAACACCATATATTTT. Translated, it gives CAISGKTESSGNTIYF.

The rearrangement links TRBV12-3 or TRBV12-4 to TRBJ2-7, with 7 bases aligning to TRBD2. J gave up 1 base and V 4 bases, and 13 bases lay outside the gene matches. The CDR3 runs to 17 residues. Here the CDR3 reads CASSSDFGGGDSYEQYF. In DNA form, the CDR3 reads TGTGCCAGCAGTTCAGACTTCGGCGGGGGAGATTCCTACGAGCAGTACTTC.

The chain has TRBV7-9 and TRBJ2-1; D gene uncertain. In germline, CDR1 is SEHNR, CDR2 FQNEAQ (reference sequence). Trimming pared 1 base from V and 13 bases from J, leaving 14 bases between. The CDR3 is 13 residues long. The CDR3 loop is CASSLGVSPPQFF. The CDR3 DNA sequence: TGTGCCAGCAGCTTAGGCGTTTCCCCCCCACAGTTCTTC.

The rearrangement uses TRBV11-2 and TRBJ2-1; D gene unclear. This CDR3 contains 11 residues. Germline-derived CDR1 and CDR2 are SGHAT and FQNNGV. V was cut by 5 bases and J by 8 bases, with 7 bases left in between. CDR3 coding DNA: TGTGCCAGCAGCAAAGGGTATGAGCAGTTCTTC. Its protein product is CASSKGYEQFF.

There are a few counts of this clonotype. The chain is built from TRBV11-3 and TRBJ1-2; 9 bases are a match to TRBD1. V was pared by 5 bases and J by 8 bases, with 6 bases of the junction left unmatched. Germline-derived CDR1 and CDR2 are SGHNT and YENEEA. This CDR3 spans 13 amino acids. The CDR3 spells CASSDPGQGGYTF. The CDR3 DNA reads as TGTGCCAGCAGCGACCCAGGACAGGGGGGCTACACCTTC.

V and J are TRBV5-1 and TRBJ2-2; 10 positions agree with TRBD1. With V trimmed by 1 base and J by 6 bases, 15 bases remained unmatched. This CDR3 is built from 19 residues. Germline CDR1 SGHRS, CDR2 YFSETQ. DNA of the CDR3: TGCGCCAGCAGCTTGCGTACCCCCATAGGACAGGGGGGAGCCGGGGAGCTGTTTTTT. Translating gives CASSLRTPIGQGGAGELFF.

This clonotype was found a few times. The genes are TRBV2 and TRBJ2-2; 7 nucleotides match TRBD2. The CDR3 is made up of 14 amino acids. The germline CDR1 and CDR2 sequences are SNHLY and FYNNEI. V lost 11 bases, J lost 3 bases, and 9 bases stayed unmatched. CDR3 in DNA: TGTGCCCGAAAGACTAGCCGGGACACCGGGGAGCTGTTTTTT. The encoded protein is CARKTSRDTGELFF.

The gene calls are TRBV12-5 and TRBJ2-5, with 8 bases lining up with TRBD2. The CDR3 contains 13 residues. CDR1 and CDR2 from the germline V gene are LGHNT and FRNRAP. V lost 4 bases and J lost 2; bases outside the gene matches: 0. Written as DNA, the CDR3 is TGTGCTAGTGGTTCTAGCGGGCAAGAGACCCAGTACTTC. It encodes CASGSSGQETQYF. Using reference TRBV12-5 and TRBJ2-5 for the parts outside the CDR3, the full variable domain is DARVTQTPRHKVTEMGQEVTMRCQPILGHNTVFWYRQTMMQGLELLAYFRNRAPLDDSGMPKDRFSAEMPDATLATLKIQPSEPRDSAVYFCASGSSGQETQYFGPGTRLLVL.

This clonotype was picked up a small number of times. V is TRBV28 and J is TRBJ2-7; TRBD1 matches 7 bases. Germline CDR1 and CDR2: MDHEN and SYDVKM. V lost 6 bases, J lost 1 base, and 6 bases stayed unmatched. The CDR3 totals 14 residues. In DNA form, the CDR3 reads TGTGCCAGCAGCCGACAGGGAAGGTCCTACGAGCAGTACGTC. Translating gives CASSRQGRSYEQYV.